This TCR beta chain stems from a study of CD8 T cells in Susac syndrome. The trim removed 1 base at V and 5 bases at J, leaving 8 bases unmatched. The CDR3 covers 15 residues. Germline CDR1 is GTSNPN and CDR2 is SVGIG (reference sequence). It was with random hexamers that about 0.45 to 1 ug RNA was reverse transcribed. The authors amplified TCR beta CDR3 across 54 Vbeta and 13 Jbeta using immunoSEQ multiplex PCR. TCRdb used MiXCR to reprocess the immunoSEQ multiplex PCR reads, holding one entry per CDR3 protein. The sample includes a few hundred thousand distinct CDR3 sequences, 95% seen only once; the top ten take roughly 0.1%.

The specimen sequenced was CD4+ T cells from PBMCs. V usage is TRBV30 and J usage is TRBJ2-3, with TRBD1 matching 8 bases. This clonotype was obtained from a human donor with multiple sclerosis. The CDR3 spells CAWSGTGRFGDTQYF. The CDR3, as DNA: TGTGCCTGGAGTGGGACAGGGAGGTTTGGAGATACGCAGTATTTT.